One sample yielded the 19 T cell receptor beta chains listed below, sequenced in a study of regulatory T cells in long-lasting Graves disease. The time point: newly diagnosed GD, antithyroid drugs for less than 3 months. Construction of the TCR library relied on RNA isolated from PBMCs. Through Arm-PCR of CDR3 regions and iRepertoire HTBI primers, TCR beta libraries were built. TCRdb reanalysed the multiplex PCR reads using MiXCR and keeps one entry per CDR3 protein. The table shows 300,000 to 400,000 distinct CDR3 sequences, with around a sixth occurring only once. The input for sequencing was peripheral blood mononuclear cells (PBMCs), taken at new diagnosis, from a patient treated with antithyroid drugs. The receptors here all came from a female donor with Graves disease.

This clonotype has a count of ten or more. The CDR3 here is CSVEDPRQNTGELFF. The CDR3 DNA is TGCAGCGTTGAAGACCCACGACAGAACACCGGGGAGCTGTTTTTT. V usage is TRBV29-1 and J usage is TRBJ2-2; D gene ambiguous. Germline V gives CDR1 SQVTM, CDR2 ANQGSEA. This CDR3 contains 15 residues. The germline V and J ends were trimmed by 0 bases and 1 base, with 9 bases remaining between them.

The sample holds a few counts of this clonotype. V is TRBV6-9 and J is TRBJ2-1; maybe TRBD2 (6 bases). Trimming stripped 4 bases from V and 5 bases from J, with 12 bases between. The CDR3 is 14 residues long. Germline lookup yields CDR1 MNHGY and CDR2 SVAAGI. CDR3 bases: TGTGCCAGCAGTTCGGGACTGAATAACAATGAGCAGTTCTTC. This codes for CASSSGLNNNEQFF.

V is TRBV19 and J is TRBJ2-2, with D perhaps matching TRBD2 (5 bases). Trimming took 3 bases from V and 4 from J, leaving 6 bases between them. Per germline, CDR1 LNHDA and CDR2 SQIVND (reference sequence). This CDR3 spans 13 amino acids. CDR3 in DNA: TGTGCCAGTAGTATCAGCGGCACCGGGGAGCTGTTTTTT. It translates to CASSISGTGELFF. The whole variable domain, remainder taken from reference TRBV19 and TRBJ2-2, is DGGITQSPKYLFRKEGQNVTLSCEQNLNHDAMYWYRQDPGQGLRLIYYSQIVNDFQKGDIAEGYSVSREKKESFPLTVTSAQKNPTAFYLCASSISGTGELFFGEGSRLTVL.

This clonotype was observed many times. The genes are TRBV6-1 and TRBJ2-1; 9 bases are a match to TRBD2. This CDR3 is 18 amino acids long. Germline V CDR1 and CDR2: MNHNS, SASEGT. Trimming removed 5 bases from V and 2 bases from J; junction bases left unmatched: 13. The CDR3 DNA is TGTGCCAGCAGTAACCTAGCGGGATACTCATTCCCCTACAATGAGCAGTTCTTC. It translates to CASSNLAGYSFPYNEQFF.

This clonotype appeared many times. The V gene is TRBV15, the J gene TRBJ2-3, with D tentatively TRBD1 or TRBD2 (5 bases each). Deletions cut 5 bases from V and 5 bases from J, with 17 bases between. CDR1 is LNHNV and CDR2 is YYDKDF in the germline V gene (reference sequence). This CDR3 has 15 amino acids. The chain's CDR3 is CATSPGQGPGDTQYF. The CDR3 bases are TGTGCCACCAGCCCTGGCCAGGGACCTGGAGATACGCAGTATTTT.

The table lists this clonotype with a few counts. A much bigger clone sits one base away, suggesting this may be a read error. The rearrangement uses TRBV7-3 and TRBJ2-1, with D tentatively TRBD1 or TRBD2 (5 bases each). This CDR3 contains 16 residues. V lost 4 bases, J lost 0 bases, and 13 bases lay in between. Germline V gene sequence: CDR1 SGHTA, CDR2 FQGTGA. The CDR3 bases are TGTGCCAGCAGCTCCCGGGGCTACCGCTCCTACAATGAGCAGTTCTTC. It yields the protein CASSSRGYRSYNEQFF.

This clonotype was seen a few times. The V call is TRBV7-9, the J call TRBJ2-7; unclear D gene. V shed 8 bases and J shed 7 bases, with 15 bases lying between them. Germline CDR1 SEHNR, CDR2 FQNEAQ (reference sequence). The CDR3 has 12 residues. CDR3 in DNA: TGTGCCAGCGGCCGATGGGTGGAAGAGCAGTACTTC. It translates to CASGRWVEEQYF.

At least ten counts were recorded for this clonotype. The rearrangement joins TRBV27 to TRBJ2-5; 10 bases are a match to TRBD2. V lost 7 bases, J lost 2 bases, and 13 bases stayed unmatched. The CDR3 is 17 amino acids. In germline, CDR1 is MNHEY, CDR2 SMNVEV (reference sequence). The CDR3 sequence is CASTPSPGLARQETQYF. The DNA of the CDR3 is TGTGCCAGCACCCCAAGCCCGGGACTAGCGCGACAAGAGACCCAGTACTTC.

A few counts support this clonotype. The chain recombines TRBV19 with TRBJ2-7; D perhaps matches TRBD1 (5 bases). The CDR3 is made up of 14 amino acids. Trimming took off 2 bases at V and 4 bases at J, with 12 bases between the two ends. CDR1 and CDR2 (germline): LNHDA, SQIVND (reference sequence). In DNA form, the CDR3 reads TGTGCCAGTAGTATACGGCAGGGAAAATACGAGCAGTACTTC. Protein sequence: CASSIRQGKYEQYF.

This clonotype showed up many times. This rearrangement joins TRBV6-5 to TRBJ2-7, with 10 bases matching TRBD2. CDR1 MNHEY and CDR2 SVGAGI come from the germline V gene. V dropped 3 bases and J dropped 2; count of bases not matched to a gene: 13. This CDR3 comprises 18 residues. This CDR3 is CASSYIRRGLARTYEQYF. The CDR3 DNA is TGTGCCAGCAGTTATATCAGGAGGGGACTAGCGAGGACCTACGAGCAGTACTTC.

On this clonotype itself: The likely explanation is a read error, given a far larger clone one base away. V usage is TRBV7-9 and J usage is TRBJ1-1, with D uncertain. The CDR3 contains 15 residues. The germline V gene has CDR1 SEHNR and CDR2 FQNEAQ (reference sequence). Deletions cut 3 bases from V and 1 base from J, with 12 bases between. CDR3 in DNA: TGTGCCAGCAGCTTGCGATCGACCGAGAACACTGAAGCTTTCTTT. Translating gives CASSLRSTENTEAFF. Filled out from reference TRBV7-9 and TRBJ1-1, the complete variable domain reads DTGVSQNPRHKITKRGQNVTFRCDPISEHNRLYWYRQTLGQGPEFLTYFQNEAQLEKSRLLSDRFSAERPKGSFSTLEIQRTEQGDSAMYLCASSLRSTENTEAFFGQGTRLTVV.

The chain couples TRBV5-1 to TRBJ2-5, with D possibly being TRBD2 (6 bases). V was clipped by 7 bases and J by 2 bases, with 18 bases between them. The V gene's germline CDR1 is SGHRS and CDR2 YFSETQ. The CDR3 length is 15 residues. CDR3 in DNA: TGCGCCAGCTCTACCACTGGTGCGGGACAAGAGACCCAGTACTTC. Translation gives CASSTTGAGQETQYF.

V usage is TRBV20-1 and J usage is TRBJ2-2; the D gene is possibly TRBD1 (6 bases). The CDR3 is 15 residues long. Trimming cost V 4 bases and J 3 bases, with 15 bases left between them. Germline V CDR1 and CDR2: DFQATT, SNEGSKA (reference sequence). The CDR3 spells CSATETTGYTGELFF. In nucleotides, the CDR3 is TGCAGTGCTACGGAAACCACAGGGTACACCGGGGAGCTGTTTTTT.

This clonotype was seen repeatedly, ten times or more. The J gene is TRBJ1-3, the V gene TRBV28; 8 nucleotides match TRBD1. Germline CDR1 and CDR2: MDHEN and SYDVKM. The CDR3 has 17 residues. J gave up 0 bases and V 7 bases, and 11 bases lay outside the gene matches. The CDR3 DNA follows: TGTGCCAGCACCCCCCCGGGACAGGCCAGCTCTGGAAACACCATATATTTT. The encoded protein is CASTPPGQASSGNTIYF.

In this sample, this clonotype turned up many times. The J gene is TRBJ1-1, the V gene TRBV11-1; tentatively, D is TRBD1 (5 bases). The CDR3 is 13 amino acids. From germline, CDR1 is SGHAT and CDR2 FQDESV (reference sequence). V lost 7 bases and J lost 1, with 10 bases in between. The CDR3 region is CASNRDGNTEAFF. CDR3 nucleotides: TGTGCCAGCAACCGGGACGGGAACACTGAAGCTTTCTTT.

This clonotype has at least ten counts. The chain recombines TRBV9 with TRBJ2-1; TRBD1 matches 8 bases. In germline, CDR1 is SGDLS, CDR2 YYNGEE. The CDR3 has 15 amino acids. Germline trimming cut 6 bases from V and 4 bases from J; bases unmatched to any gene: 9. CDR3 nucleotides: TGTGCCAGCACCCAGGGGGCAGCGACTTACAATGAGCAGTTCTTC. Protein sequence: CASTQGAATYNEQFF.

This clonotype has a handful of counts. The gene calls are TRBV20-1 and TRBJ2-3; D is undetermined. The CDR3 loop spans 12 amino acids. Trimming shortened V by 6 bases and J by 3 bases, and 10 bases separated the two germline ends. Germline V gives CDR1 DFQATT, CDR2 SNEGSKA (reference sequence). The CDR3 is CSAPKLTDTQYF. The CDR3 bases are TGCAGTGCCCCAAAACTAACAGATACGCAGTATTTT.

This clonotype showed up many times. The rearrangement uses TRBV6-5 and TRBJ2-7; D not resolved. Trimming took 4 bases from V and 3 from J, leaving 7 bases between them. The CDR3 runs 12 residues. CDR1 is MNHEY and CDR2 is SVGAGI in the germline V gene. CDR3: CASSLTVYEQYF. CDR3 sequence (DNA): TGTGCCAGCAGTTTGACGGTCTACGAGCAGTACTTC.

This clonotype was found many times. V usage is TRBV7-9 and J usage is TRBJ1-1; 8 nucleotides align to TRBD1. This CDR3 contains 15 residues. Trimming removed 3 bases from V and 4 bases from J; junction bases left unmatched: 7. From germline, CDR1 is SEHNR and CDR2 FQNEAQ (reference sequence). The CDR3 sequence is CASSFGQGWVTEAFF. DNA of the CDR3: TGTGCCAGCAGCTTCGGACAGGGATGGGTCACTGAAGCTTTCTTT.